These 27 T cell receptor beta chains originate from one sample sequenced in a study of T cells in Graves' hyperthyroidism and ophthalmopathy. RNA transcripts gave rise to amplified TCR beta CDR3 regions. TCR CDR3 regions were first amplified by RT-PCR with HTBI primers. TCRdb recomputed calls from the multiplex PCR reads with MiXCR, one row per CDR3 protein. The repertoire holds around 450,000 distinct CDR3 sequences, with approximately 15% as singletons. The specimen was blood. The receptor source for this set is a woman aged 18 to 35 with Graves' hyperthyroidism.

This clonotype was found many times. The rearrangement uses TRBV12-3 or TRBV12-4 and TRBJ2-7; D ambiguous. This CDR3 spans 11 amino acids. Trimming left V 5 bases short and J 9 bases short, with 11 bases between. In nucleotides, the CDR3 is TGTGCCAGCAGTCCTGGACGACGGCAGTACTTC. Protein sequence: CASSPGRRQYF.

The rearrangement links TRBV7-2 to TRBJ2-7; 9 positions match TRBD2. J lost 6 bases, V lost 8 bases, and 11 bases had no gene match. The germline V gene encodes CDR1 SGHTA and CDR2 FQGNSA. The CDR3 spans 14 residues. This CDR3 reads CASQALAGLGEQYF. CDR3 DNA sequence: TGTGCCAGCCAGGCCCTAGCGGGGTTGGGCGAGCAGTACTTC. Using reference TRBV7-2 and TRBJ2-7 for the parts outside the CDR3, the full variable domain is GAGVSQSPSNKVTEKGKDVELRCDPISGHTALYWYRQSLGQGLEFLIYFQGNSAPDKSGLPSDRFSAERTGGSVSTLTIQRTQQEDSAVYLCASQALAGLGEQYFGPGTRLTVT.

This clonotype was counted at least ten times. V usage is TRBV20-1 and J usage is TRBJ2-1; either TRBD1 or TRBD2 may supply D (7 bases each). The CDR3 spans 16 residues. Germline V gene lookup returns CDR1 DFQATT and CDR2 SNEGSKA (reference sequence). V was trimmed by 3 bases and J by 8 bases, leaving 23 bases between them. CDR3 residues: CSASALLPQGGDEQFF. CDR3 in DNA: TGCAGTGCTAGCGCCCTTTTACCCCAGGGGGGGGATGAGCAGTTCTTC.

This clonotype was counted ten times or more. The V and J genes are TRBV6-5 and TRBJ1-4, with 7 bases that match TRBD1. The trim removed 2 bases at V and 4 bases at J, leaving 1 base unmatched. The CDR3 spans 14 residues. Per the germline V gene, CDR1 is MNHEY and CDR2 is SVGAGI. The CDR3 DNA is TGTGCCAGCAGTTACCAGGGGGATAATGAAAAACTGTTTTTT. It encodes CASSYQGDNEKLFF.

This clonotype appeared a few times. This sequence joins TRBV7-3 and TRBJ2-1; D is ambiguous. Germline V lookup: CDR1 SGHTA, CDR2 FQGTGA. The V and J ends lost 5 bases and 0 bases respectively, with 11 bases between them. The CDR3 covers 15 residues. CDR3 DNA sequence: TGTGCCAGCAGCGAAGGCGCGGCCTCCTACAATGAGCAGTTCTTC. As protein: CASSEGAASYNEQFF.

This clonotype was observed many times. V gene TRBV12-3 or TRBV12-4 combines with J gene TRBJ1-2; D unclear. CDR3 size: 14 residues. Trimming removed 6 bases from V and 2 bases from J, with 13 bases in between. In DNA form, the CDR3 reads TGTGCCAGCAGCACGGGGTTGAGGAACTATGGCTACACCTTC. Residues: CASSTGLRNYGYTF.

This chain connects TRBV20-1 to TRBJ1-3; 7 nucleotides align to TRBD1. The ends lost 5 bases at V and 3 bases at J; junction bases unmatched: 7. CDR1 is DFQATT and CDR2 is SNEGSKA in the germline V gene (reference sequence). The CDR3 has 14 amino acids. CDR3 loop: CSAVGQMDGNTIYF. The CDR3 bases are TGCAGTGCTGTGGGACAGATGGATGGAAACACCATATATTTT.

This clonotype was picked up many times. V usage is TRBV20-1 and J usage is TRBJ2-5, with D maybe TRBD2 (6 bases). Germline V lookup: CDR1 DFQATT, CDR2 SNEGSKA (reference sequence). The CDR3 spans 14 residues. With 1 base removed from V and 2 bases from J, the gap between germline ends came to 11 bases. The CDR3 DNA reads TGCAGTGCTAGAGTCGGGGGAGGACAAGAGACCCAGTACTTC. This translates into CSARVGGGQETQYF.

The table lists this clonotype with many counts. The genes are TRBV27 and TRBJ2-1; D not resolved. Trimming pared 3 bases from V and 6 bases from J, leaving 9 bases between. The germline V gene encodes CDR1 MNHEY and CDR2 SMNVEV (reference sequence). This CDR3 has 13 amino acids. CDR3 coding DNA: TGTGCCAGCAGTTTGTCTAAACTCAATGAGCAGTTCTTC. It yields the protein CASSLSKLNEQFF.

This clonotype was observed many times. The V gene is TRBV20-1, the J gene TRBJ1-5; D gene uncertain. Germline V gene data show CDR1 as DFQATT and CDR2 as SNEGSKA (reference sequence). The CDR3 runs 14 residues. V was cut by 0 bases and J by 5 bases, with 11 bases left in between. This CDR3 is CSARDASYYQPQHF. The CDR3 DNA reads TGCAGTGCTAGAGACGCCAGCTACTATCAGCCCCAGCATTTT.

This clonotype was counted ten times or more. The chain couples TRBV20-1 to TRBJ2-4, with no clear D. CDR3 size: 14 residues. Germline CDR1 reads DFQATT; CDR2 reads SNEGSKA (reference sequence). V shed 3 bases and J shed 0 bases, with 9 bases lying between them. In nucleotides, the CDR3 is TGCAGTGCTAGCGCAGGTGGAGCCAAAAACATTCAGTACTTC. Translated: CSASAGGAKNIQYF.

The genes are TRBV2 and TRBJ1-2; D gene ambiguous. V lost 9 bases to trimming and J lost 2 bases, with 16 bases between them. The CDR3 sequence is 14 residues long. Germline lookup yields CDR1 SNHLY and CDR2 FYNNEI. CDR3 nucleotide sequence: TGTGCCAGTCGCAGGACGGCGCCCAACTATGGCTACACCTTC. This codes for CASRRTAPNYGYTF.

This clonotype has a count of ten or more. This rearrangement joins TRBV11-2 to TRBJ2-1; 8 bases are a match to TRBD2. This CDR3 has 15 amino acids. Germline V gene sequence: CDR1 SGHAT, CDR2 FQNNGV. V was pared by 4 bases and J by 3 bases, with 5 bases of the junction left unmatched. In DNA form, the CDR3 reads TGTGCCAGCAGCTGGACCGGGACTAGCTACAATGAGCAGTTCTTC. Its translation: CASSWTGTSYNEQFF.

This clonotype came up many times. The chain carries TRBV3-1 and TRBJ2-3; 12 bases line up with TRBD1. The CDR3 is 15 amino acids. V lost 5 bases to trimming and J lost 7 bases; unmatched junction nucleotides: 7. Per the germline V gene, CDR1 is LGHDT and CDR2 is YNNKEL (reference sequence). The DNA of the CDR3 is TGTGCCAGCAGCTCCCGGGACAGGGGGCGGAATACGCAGTATTTT. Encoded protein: CASSSRDRGRNTQYF.

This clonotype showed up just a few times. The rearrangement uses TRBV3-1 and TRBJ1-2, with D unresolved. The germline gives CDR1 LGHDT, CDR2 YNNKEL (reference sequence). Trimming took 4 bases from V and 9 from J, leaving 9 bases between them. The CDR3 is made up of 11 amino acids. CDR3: CASSRSGSYTF. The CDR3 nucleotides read TGTGCCAGCAGCCGCTCGGGGAGCTACACCTTC.

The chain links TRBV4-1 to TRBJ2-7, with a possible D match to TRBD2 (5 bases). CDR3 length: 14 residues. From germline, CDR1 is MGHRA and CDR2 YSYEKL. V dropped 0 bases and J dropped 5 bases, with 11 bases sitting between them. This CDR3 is CASSQDRRGNEQYF. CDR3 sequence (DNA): TGCGCCAGCAGCCAAGATAGGCGAGGGAACGAGCAGTACTTC.

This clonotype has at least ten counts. The CDR3 region is CASSQLAGRDNEQFF. CDR3 in DNA: TGCGCCAGCAGTCAACTAGCGGGAAGGGACAATGAGCAGTTCTTC. The rearrangement links TRBV5-1 to TRBJ2-1, with TRBD2 matching 10 bases. In germline, CDR1 is SGHRS, CDR2 YFSETQ. There are 15 residues in the CDR3. The V gene end was trimmed by 5 bases and the J gene end by 5 bases; junction bases not matched to a gene: 7.

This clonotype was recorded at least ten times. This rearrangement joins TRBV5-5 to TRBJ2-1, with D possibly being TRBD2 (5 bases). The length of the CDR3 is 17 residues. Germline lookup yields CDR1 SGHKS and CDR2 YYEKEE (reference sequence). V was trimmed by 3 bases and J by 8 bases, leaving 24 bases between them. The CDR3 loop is CASSSLWRFGSSDEQFF. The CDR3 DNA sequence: TGTGCCAGCAGCTCCTTATGGAGGTTTGGGAGTAGCGATGAGCAGTTCTTC. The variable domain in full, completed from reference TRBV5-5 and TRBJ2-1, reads DAGVTQSPTHLIKTRGQQVTLRCSPISGHKSVSWYQQVLGQGPQFIFQYYEKEERGRGNFPDRFSARQFPNYSSELNVNALLLGDSALYLCASSSLWRFGSSDEQFFGPGTRLTVL.

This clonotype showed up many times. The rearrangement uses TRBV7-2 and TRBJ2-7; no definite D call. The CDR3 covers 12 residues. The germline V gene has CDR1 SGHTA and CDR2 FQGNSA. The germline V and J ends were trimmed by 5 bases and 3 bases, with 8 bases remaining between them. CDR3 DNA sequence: TGTGCCAGCAGCCGCTCTTACTACGAGCAGTACTTC. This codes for CASSRSYYEQYF.

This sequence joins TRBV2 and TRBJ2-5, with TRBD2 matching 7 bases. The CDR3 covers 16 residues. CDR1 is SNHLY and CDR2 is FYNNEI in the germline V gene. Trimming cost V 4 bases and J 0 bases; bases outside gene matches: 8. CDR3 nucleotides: TGTGCCAGCAGTGGGCGGATAGCGGGCTACCAAGAGACCCAGTACTTC. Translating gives CASSGRIAGYQETQYF.

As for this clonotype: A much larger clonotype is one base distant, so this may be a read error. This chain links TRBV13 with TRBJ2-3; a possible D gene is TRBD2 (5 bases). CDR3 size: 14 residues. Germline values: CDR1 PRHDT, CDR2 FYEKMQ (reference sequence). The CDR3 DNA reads TGTGCCGGCAGCCCCCCGGGGTTCACAGATACGCAGTATTTT. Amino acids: CAGSPPGFTDTQYF.

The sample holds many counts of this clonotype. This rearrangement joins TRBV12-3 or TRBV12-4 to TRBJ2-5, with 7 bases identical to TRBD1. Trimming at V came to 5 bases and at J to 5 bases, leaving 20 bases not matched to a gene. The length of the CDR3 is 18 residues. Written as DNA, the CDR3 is TGTGCCAGCAGTACGACAGGGTTTGTTTCACCGGCAAAGGAGACCCAGTACTTC. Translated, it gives CASSTTGFVSPAKETQYF.

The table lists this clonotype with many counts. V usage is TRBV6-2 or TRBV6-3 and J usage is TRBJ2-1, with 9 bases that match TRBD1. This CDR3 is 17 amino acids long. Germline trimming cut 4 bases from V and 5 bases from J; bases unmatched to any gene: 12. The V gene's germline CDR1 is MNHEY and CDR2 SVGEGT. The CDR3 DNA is TGTGCCAGCAGTTCCTTCATCGGGACAGGGAAAAACAATGAGCAGTTCTTC. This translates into CASSSFIGTGKNNEQFF.

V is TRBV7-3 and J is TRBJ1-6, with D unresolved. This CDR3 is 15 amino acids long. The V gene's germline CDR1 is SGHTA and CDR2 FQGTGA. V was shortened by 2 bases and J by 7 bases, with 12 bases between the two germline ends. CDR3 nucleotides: TGTGCCAGCAGCTTATACGGAGGTGAAAATTCACCCCTCCACTTT. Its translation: CASSLYGGENSPLHF.

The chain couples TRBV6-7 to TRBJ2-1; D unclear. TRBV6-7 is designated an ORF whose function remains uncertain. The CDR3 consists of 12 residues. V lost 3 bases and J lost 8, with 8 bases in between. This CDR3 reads CASSYLGDEQFF. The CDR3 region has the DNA TGTGCCAGCAGTTATCTAGGCGATGAGCAGTTCTTC.

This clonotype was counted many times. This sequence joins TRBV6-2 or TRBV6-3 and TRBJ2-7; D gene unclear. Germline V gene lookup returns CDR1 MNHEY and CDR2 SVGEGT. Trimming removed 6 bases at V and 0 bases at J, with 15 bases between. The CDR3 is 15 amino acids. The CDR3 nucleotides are TGTGCCAGCAGCTCGGCGGCAGGCCTCTCCTACGAGCAGTACTTC. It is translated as CASSSAAGLSYEQYF.

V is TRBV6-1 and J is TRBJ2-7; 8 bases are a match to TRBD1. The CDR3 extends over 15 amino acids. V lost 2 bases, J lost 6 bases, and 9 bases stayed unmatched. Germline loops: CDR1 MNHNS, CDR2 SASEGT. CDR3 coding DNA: TGTGCCAGCAGTGAAAACGTTGTCAGGGGGCGCGAGCAGTACTTC. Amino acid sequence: CASSENVVRGREQYF.